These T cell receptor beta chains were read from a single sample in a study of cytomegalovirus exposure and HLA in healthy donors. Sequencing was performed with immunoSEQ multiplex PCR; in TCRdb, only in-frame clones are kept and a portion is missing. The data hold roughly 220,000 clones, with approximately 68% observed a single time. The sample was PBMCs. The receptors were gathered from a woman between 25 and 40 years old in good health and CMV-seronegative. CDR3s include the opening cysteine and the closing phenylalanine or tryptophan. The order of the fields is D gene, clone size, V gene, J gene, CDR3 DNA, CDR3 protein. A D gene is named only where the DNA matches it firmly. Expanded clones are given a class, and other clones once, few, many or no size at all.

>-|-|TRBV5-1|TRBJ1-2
TGCGCCAGCAGCTCGGACAGTTTCTATGGCTACACCTTC
CASSSDSFYGYTF
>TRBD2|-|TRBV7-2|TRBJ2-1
TGTGCCAGCAGCGCCCCGGGACTAGCGGGAGTGGCCTACAATGAGCAGTTCTTC
CASSAPGLAGVAYNEQFF
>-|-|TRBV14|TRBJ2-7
TGTGCCAGCAGCCAGGGACCGGGACAAGGAGCCTACGAGCAGTACTTC
CASSQGPGQGAYEQYF
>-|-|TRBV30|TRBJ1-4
TGTGCCTGGAGAGGGGATCTTGAAAAACTGTTTTTT
CAWRGDLEKLFF
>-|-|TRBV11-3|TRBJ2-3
TGTGCCAGCGGCACAGGCTCAGGGACAGATACGCAGTATTTT
CASGTGSGTDTQYF
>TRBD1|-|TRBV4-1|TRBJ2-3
TGCGCCAGCAGCCCAAGGGACAGGAGCACAGATACGCAGTATTTT
CASSPRDRSTDTQYF
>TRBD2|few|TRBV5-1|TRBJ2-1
TGCGCCAGCAGCTTGCGGCTAGCGGGAGGCAATGAGCAGTTCTTC
CASSLRLAGGNEQFF
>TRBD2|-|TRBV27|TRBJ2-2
TGTGCCTCTACGACTAGCGGGAGTAGGACCGGGGAGCTGTTTTTT
CASTTSGSRTGELFF
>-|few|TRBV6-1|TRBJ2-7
TGTGCCAGCGCATACAGGGATTTCTTCGAGCAGTACTTC
CASAYRDFFEQYF
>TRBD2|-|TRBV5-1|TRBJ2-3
TGCGTCAGCCGCCCCTCCGGGACTAACCTAAACACAGATACACAGTATTTT
CVSRPSGTNLNTDTQYF
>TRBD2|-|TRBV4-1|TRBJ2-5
TGCGCCAGCAGCCAAGATACTTCTCTTGGACTAGCGGGGGGGATAACGAAAGAGACCCAGTACTTC
CASSQDTSLGLAGGITKETQYF
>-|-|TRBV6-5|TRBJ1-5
TGTGCCAGCAGCCCGCGGGGGAGCAATCAGCCCCAGCATTTT
CASSPRGSNQPQHF
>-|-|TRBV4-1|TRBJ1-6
TGCGCCAGCAGCCAAGGGGGGGAAAAAAAACCCCTCCACTTT
CASSQGGEKKPLHF
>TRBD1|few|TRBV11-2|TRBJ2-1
TGTGCCAGCGGGGCAAGGGGGCTAGCCGGTGAGCAGTTCTTC
CASGARGLAGEQFF
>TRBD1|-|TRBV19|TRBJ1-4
TGTGCCAGTAGTCAGGGGGTGGGTGAAAAACTGTTTTTT
CASSQGVGEKLFF
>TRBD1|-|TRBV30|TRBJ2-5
TGTGCCTCTACGACAGGGGGGGTGGAGACCCAGTACTTC
CASTTGGVETQYF
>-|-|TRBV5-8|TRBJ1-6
TGTGCCAGCAGCTCGAGACAGACTCTCTATAATTCACCCCTCCACTTT
CASSSRQTLYNSPLHF
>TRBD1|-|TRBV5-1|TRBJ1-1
TGCGCCAGCAGCCCCCCCGGGACAGGGGAAGAAGGCACTGAAGCTTTCTTT
CASSPPGTGEEGTEAFF
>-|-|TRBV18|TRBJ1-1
TGTGCCAGCTCACCGGCTGCCAAAGACTTT
CASSPAAKDF
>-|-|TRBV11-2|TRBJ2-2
TGTGCCAGCAGCTTATTAGAAGAGTTTTCCGGGGAGCTGTTTTTT
CASSLLEEFSGELFF
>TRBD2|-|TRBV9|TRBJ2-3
TGTGCCAGCAGCGTAGATGGGGCGGGGGGGTTCACAGATACGCAGTATTTT
CASSVDGAGGFTDTQYF
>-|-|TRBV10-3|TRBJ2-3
TGTGCCATCAGTGAGTCGGGTTTAGCGGTCACAGATACGCAGTATTTT
CAISESGLAVTDTQYF
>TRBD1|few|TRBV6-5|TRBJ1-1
TGTGCCAGCAGTTACGGGACAGCAAACACTGAAGCTTTCTTT
CASSYGTANTEAFF
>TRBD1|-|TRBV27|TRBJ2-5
TGTGCCAGCAGTTTAAGGGGGCAGGTCAGGAGGGAGACCCAGTACTTC
CASSLRGQVRRETQYF
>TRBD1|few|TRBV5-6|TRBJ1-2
TGTGCCAGCAGCGTAATGTTACTGCCGGGACAGGGTTACTCCTTC
CASSVMLLPGQGYSF
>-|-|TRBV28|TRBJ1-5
TGTGCCAGCAGTTACCAATTGACAGAATTAAGCAATCAGCCCCAGCATTTT
CASSYQLTELSNQPQHF
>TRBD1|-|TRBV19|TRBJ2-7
TGTGCCAGTAGTCGACAGGGCACAGTATACGAGCAGTACTTC
CASSRQGTVYEQYF
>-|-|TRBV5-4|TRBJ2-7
TGTGCCAGCAGCTTGGCAGGGTACAGTACCGAGCAGTACTTC
CASSLAGYSTEQYF
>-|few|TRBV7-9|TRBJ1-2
TGTGCCAGCAGTCCCTCGTTGACAGGCTATGGCTACACCTTC
CASSPSLTGYGYTF
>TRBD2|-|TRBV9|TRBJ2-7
TGTGCCAGCCAACCGGGACTAGCATCCCACGAGCAGTACTTC
CASQPGLASHEQYF
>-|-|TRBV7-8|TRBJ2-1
TGTGCCAGCAAACTCGACTCGGCCAATGAGCAGTTCTTC
CASKLDSANEQFF